This record concerns one TCR beta chain sequence. Antigen: not known. Library preparation (for TCRbeta) was performed with unique molecular identifiers. Each CDR3 protein gets one entry after TCRdb re-called the PCR reads with MiXCR. The top ten hold roughly 30% of the sample, which has about 980,000 distinct CDR3 sequences, around 30% seen once. V was cut by 6 bases and J by 2 bases, with 12 bases left in between. CDR3 length: 14 residues. The data stem from a study of T-cell reconstitution after alpha-beta-depleted transplantation in children. Study-level findings and limits: T-cell counts and diversity at one year post-transplant came mainly from newly produced T cells. Reported findings indicate that, about two months after transplant, alpha-beta T cells came from several hundred expanded clones, which were derived from non-depleted graft cells.

The V call is TRBV12-3 or TRBV12-4, the J call TRBJ2-3; D unresolved. The clonotype originates from a boy in the first two years of life who had a stem cell transplant for SCID, so the T cells may come from the graft donor. Sequences were derived from PBMCs, mostly from graft donor cells, sampled 360 days after TCRalphabeta/CD19-depleted stem cell transplant. This chain's CDR3 is CASSPGEYTDTQYF. The CDR3 DNA follows: TGTGCCAGCAGCCCCGGCGAATACACAGATACGCAGTATTTT.